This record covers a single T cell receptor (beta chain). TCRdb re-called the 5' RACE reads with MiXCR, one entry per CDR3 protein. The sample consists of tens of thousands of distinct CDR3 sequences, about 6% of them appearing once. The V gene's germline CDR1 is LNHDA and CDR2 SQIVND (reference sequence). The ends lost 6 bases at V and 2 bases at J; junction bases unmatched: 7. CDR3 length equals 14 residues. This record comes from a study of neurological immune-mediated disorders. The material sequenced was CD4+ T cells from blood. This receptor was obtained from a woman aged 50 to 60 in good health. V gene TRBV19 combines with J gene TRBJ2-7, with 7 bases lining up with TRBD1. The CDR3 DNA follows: TGTGCCAGTAGCCGTGGGACAGAGGCCTACGAGCAGTACTTC. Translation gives CASSRGTEAYEQYF.